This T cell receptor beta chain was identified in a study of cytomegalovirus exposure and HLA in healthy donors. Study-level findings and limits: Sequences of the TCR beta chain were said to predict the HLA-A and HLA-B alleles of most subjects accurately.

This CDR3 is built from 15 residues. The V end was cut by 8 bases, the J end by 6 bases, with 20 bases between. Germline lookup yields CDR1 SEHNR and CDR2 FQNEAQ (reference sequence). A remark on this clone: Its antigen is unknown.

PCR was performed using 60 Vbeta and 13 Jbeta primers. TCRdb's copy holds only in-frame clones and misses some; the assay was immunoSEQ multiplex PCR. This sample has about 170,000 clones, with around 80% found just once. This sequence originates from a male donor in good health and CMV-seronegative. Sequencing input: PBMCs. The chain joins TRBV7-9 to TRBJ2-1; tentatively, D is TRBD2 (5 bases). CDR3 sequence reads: CASSSRAETFNEQFF. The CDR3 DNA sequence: TGTGCCAGCTCCTCCAGAGCGGAGACCTTCAATGAGCAGTTCTTC.